This T cell receptor (beta chain) originates from a study of blood T cell repertoires in COVID-19. The wider study: The United States, Italy and Spain provided the acute and convalescent COVID-19 samples.

Authors' analysis steps: Reference gene primer amplification gave estimated nucleated cell counts. Some clones are missing from TCRdb's copy, which holds only in-frame ones; the method was immunoSEQ multiplex PCR. That table gives V, J and clone size, and the DNA gave D and trimming. The sample includes roughly 68,000 clones, more than 65% of them seen just once. Germline CDR1 is SGHRS and CDR2 is YFSETQ. The length of the CDR3 is 15 residues. After removal of 2 bases from V and 1 base from J, the junction contained 3 bases not matched to a gene. Input material: peripheral blood. The source is a woman aged 50 to 60 with acute or convalescent COVID-19. V gene TRBV5-1 combines with J gene TRBJ1-1; the match to TRBD1 covers 9 bases. CDR3 DNA: TGCGCCAGCAGCTTTACAGGGGGCGGGAACACTGAAGCTTTCTTT. Translated: CASSFTGGGNTEAFF.